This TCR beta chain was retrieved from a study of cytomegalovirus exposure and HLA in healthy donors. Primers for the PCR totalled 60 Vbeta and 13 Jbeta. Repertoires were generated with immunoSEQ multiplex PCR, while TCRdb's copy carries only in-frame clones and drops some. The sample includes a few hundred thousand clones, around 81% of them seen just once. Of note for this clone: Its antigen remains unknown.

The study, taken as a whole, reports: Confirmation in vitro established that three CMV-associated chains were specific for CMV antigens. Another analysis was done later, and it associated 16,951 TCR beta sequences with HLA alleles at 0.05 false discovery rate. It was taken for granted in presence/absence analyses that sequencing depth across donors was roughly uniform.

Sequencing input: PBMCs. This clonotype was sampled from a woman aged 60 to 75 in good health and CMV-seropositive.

The CDR3 DNA follows: TGTGCCAGCAGGTGGGGGGGGGTAGCGGGAGGTGAGCAGTACTTC. Its protein product is CASRWGGVAGGEQYF. The rearrangement links TRBV28 to TRBJ2-7, with 10 bases aligning to TRBD2. With 6 bases clipped from V and 7 bases from J, the junction kept 12 bases outside the gene matches. The V gene's germline CDR1 is MDHEN and CDR2 SYDVKM. The CDR3 consists of 15 residues. The whole variable domain, remainder taken from reference TRBV28 and TRBJ2-7, is DVKVTQSSRYLVKRTGEKVFLECVQDMDHENMFWYRQDPGLGLRLIYFSYDVKMKEKGDIPEGYSVSREKKERFSLILESASTNQTSMYLCASRWGGVAGGEQYFGPGTRLTVT.